The text below deals with one T cell receptor (beta chain). What it binds is unknown. The V and J ends lost 2 bases and 5 bases respectively, with 9 bases between them. The germline V gene encodes CDR1 KGHSH and CDR2 LQKENI. The CDR3 has 14 amino acids. Anyone with autoimmune disease history or systemic immunosuppression was excluded. These data come from a study of OX40 agonist ivuxolimab in advanced cancers. Looking at the study overall: The treatment was a fully human IgG2 OX40 agonist, ivuxolimab.

Assay used: immunoSEQ multiplex PCR; TCRdb lists only in-frame clones, some missing. This sample has roughly 62,000 clones, with more than 75% found just once. Regarding the study as a whole: Some nonresponders additionally presented with little normalized T-cell clonal expansion.

The V call is TRBV18, the J call TRBJ2-2; D call uncertain. The origin of this receptor is an adult with an advanced solid tumor such as melanoma, head and neck, liver or kidney cancer. Sequenced here: CD4+ or CD8+ T cells sorted from blood, sampled in a trial of the OX40 agonist ivuxolimab. The CDR3 loop is CASSPDSGTGELFF. The CDR3 DNA sequence: TGTGCCAGCTCACCAGATAGTGGGACCGGGGAGCTGTTTTTT. The full variable domain, in which reference TRBV18 and TRBJ2-2 provide the parts outside the CDR3, is NAGVMQNPRHLVRRRGQEARLRCSPMKGHSHVYWYRQLPEEGLKFMVYLQKENIIDESGMPKERFSAEFPKEGPSILRIQQVVRGDSAAYFCASSPDSGTGELFFGEGSRLTVL.